Listed here is a single TCR beta chain. The antigen is unknown. These data come from a study of T cell responses to AZD1222 COVID-19 vaccine. Overall study results and limits: Spike-specific TCR breadth and depth rose after two AZD1222 doses.

The protocol was immunoSEQ multiplex PCR, while the TCRdb copy is restricted to in-frame clones and leaves out a portion. The sample records roughly 100,000 clones, approximately 86% being singletons. Germline CDR1 is SEHNR and CDR2 is FQNEAQ (reference sequence). The CDR3 length is 15 residues. V trimming: 5 bases; J trimming: 6 bases; junction bases outside the gene matches: 10. Specimen: peripheral blood, collected on day 0 of AZD1222 vaccination. The rearrangement links TRBV7-9 to TRBJ2-7; TRBD2 matches 10 bases. The clonotype comes from an adult in good health. The CDR3 bases are TGTGCCAGCAGCAATGAACTAGCGGGATTTGGCGAGCAGTACTTC. Translating it yields CASSNELAGFGEQYF.